These 2 T cell receptor beta chains were all obtained from the same sample, sequenced in a study of blood T cell repertoires in COVID-19. Only in-frame clones appear in the TCRdb table, and some are missing; sequencing was by immunoSEQ multiplex PCR. The sample contains 60,000 to 70,000 clones, roughly four fifths of which appear only once. Sequenced material: peripheral blood. The receptors come from a human donor in a cohort sampled during active COVID-19.

The chain combines TRBV9 with TRBJ1-2, with D uncertain. Germline values: CDR1 SGDLS, CDR2 YYNGEE. The length of the CDR3 is 14 residues. V was trimmed by 0 bases and J by 4 bases, leaving 10 bases between them. The DNA of the CDR3 is TGTGCCAGCAGCGTAGGAGACTTTCCCTATGGCTACACCTTC. This translates into CASSVGDFPYGYTF.

V usage is TRBV2 and J usage is TRBJ2-5; 7 bases match TRBD2. With 6 bases clipped from V and 2 bases from J, the junction kept 9 bases outside the gene matches. Looked up from germline, CDR1 is SNHLY and CDR2 is FYNNEI. The CDR3 contains 15 residues. The CDR3: CASRRTSLAQETQYF. CDR3 DNA: TGTGCCAGCAGAAGGACTAGTCTGGCACAAGAGACCCAGTACTTC.